These 10 T cell receptor beta chains were sequenced from one sample in a study of human T cells and chemical hapten exposure. TCRdb processed the RACE reads anew with MiXCR; each CDR3 protein has one entry. The sample includes 80,000 to 95,000 distinct CDR3 sequences, roughly 11% of them seen just once. The time point is: patch test 2, 6 weeks after DPC sensitization. Indicated treatment: therapeutic diphenylcyclopropenone sensitization with weekly scalp DPC. Material: whole blood, obtained in connection with sensitization to the hapten diphenylcyclopropenone (DPC). The receptors derive from a man in his forties with alopecia areata. Some clones in this sample may be carry-over from other donors' samples.

In this sample, this clonotype turned up a few times. The rearrangement joins TRBV7-2 to TRBJ2-7; 7 bases map to TRBD2. The CDR3 sequence is 14 residues long. V gave up 5 bases and J gave up 3 bases; unmatched junction bases: 7. Germline V gene lookup returns CDR1 SGHTA and CDR2 FQGNSA. The CDR3 nucleotides read TGTGCCAGCAGCCACGGGACTACGAACTACGAGCAGTACTTC. It translates to CASSHGTTNYEQYF.

This clonotype has a count of ten or more. V and J are TRBV29-1 and TRBJ2-3; a possible D gene is TRBD1 (5 bases). Looked up from germline, CDR1 is SQVTM and CDR2 is ANQGSEA. The CDR3 extends over 12 amino acids. V gave up 0 bases and J gave up 7 bases, with 8 bases separating them. The CDR3 DNA reads as TGCAGCGTTGAAGATCGACAGTATACGCAGTATTTT. Encoded protein: CSVEDRQYTQYF.

J is TRBJ2-1 and V is TRBV6-2 or TRBV6-3; the D is unclear. Between the trimmed V and J ends, which lost 2 bases and 6 bases, there was a span of 11 bases. Germline values: CDR1 MNHEY, CDR2 SVGEGT. This CDR3 contains 14 residues. The CDR3 nucleotides are TGTGCCAGCAGTTACAGGGCTTCAGCCAATGAGCAGTTCTTC. It translates to CASSYRASANEQFF.

The chain links TRBV27 to TRBJ1-1, with TRBD1 as a possible D gene (6 bases). CDR3 length: 13 amino acids. With 7 bases removed from V and 9 bases from J, the gap between germline ends came to 18 bases. Germline V gene sequence: CDR1 MNHEY, CDR2 SMNVEV (reference sequence). Written as DNA, the CDR3 is TGTGCCAGCACCGCTTCGGACAGTCGGAAAGCTTTCTTT. Its translation: CASTASDSRKAFF.

In this sample, this clonotype turned up many times. J is TRBJ1-1 and V is TRBV2; 7 bases fit TRBD1. The CDR3 spans 16 residues. After removal of 6 bases from V and 0 bases from J, the junction contained 10 bases not matched to a gene. Germline V gene lookup returns CDR1 SNHLY and CDR2 FYNNEI. The chain's CDR3 is CASRQFTGEMNTEAFF. Written as DNA, the CDR3 is TGTGCCAGCAGACAATTTACAGGGGAAATGAACACTGAAGCTTTCTTT.

The sample holds many counts of this clonotype. This chain joins TRBV19 and TRBJ1-4, with a weak D call TRBD1 (5 bases). Trimming removed 5 bases at V and 0 bases at J, with 10 bases between. The V gene's germline CDR1 is LNHDA and CDR2 SQIVND (reference sequence). The length of the CDR3 is 15 residues. The CDR3 DNA reads TGTGCCAGTAGTTATGGGACTGCAACTAATGAAAAACTGTTTTTT. Residues: CASSYGTATNEKLFF.

The sample holds many counts of this clonotype. The genes are TRBV20-1 and TRBJ1-5; D ambiguous. V was pared by 6 bases and J by 8 bases, with 17 bases between. This CDR3 has 13 amino acids. Per germline, CDR1 DFQATT and CDR2 SNEGSKA (reference sequence). The CDR3 here is CSAVGRPSEPQHF. CDR3 DNA sequence: TGCAGTGCCGTAGGGCGCCCCTCTGAGCCCCAGCATTTT.

This clonotype was picked up many times. CDR3 nucleotides: TGTGCCAGCAGCTTAGTCGGGGAGTCCTACGAGCAGTACTTC. Encoded protein: CASSLVGESYEQYF. This rearrangement joins TRBV11-2 to TRBJ2-7; weak D call: TRBD2 (5 bases). Trimming took off 1 base at V and 1 base at J, with 8 bases between the two ends. CDR1 and CDR2 from the germline V gene are SGHAT and FQNNGV. The CDR3 extends over 14 amino acids. The complete variable domain, with remaining parts taken from reference TRBV11-2 and TRBJ2-7, reads EAGVAQSPRYKIIEKRQSVAFWCNPISGHATLYWYQQILGQGPKLLIQFQNNGVVDDSQLPKDRFSAERLKGVDSTLKIQPAKLEDSAVYLCASSLVGESYEQYFGPGTRLTVT.

This clonotype was counted between two and nine times. V gene TRBV20-1 combines with J gene TRBJ2-7; TRBD2 matches at 12 bases. The ends lost 3 bases at V and 5 bases at J; junction bases unmatched: 5. This CDR3 spans 14 amino acids. Germline V gene data show CDR1 as DFQATT and CDR2 as SNEGSKA (reference sequence). The CDR3 sequence: CSASFLAGGHEQYF. DNA of the CDR3: TGCAGTGCTAGTTTCCTAGCGGGAGGGCACGAGCAGTACTTC.

This clonotype has just a few counts. V usage is TRBV14 and J usage is TRBJ2-3, with 9 bases lining up with TRBD2. This CDR3 spans 15 amino acids. V lost 5 bases to trimming and J lost 5 bases; unmatched junction nucleotides: 8. Germline values: CDR1 SGHDN, CDR2 FVKESK. CDR3 residues: CASSARIAGVDTQYF. The CDR3 DNA reads TGTGCCAGCAGCGCTCGAATAGCGGGAGTAGATACGCAGTATTTT. The whole variable domain, filled in from reference TRBV14 and TRBJ2-3, reads EAGVTQFPSHSVIEKGQTVTLRCDPISGHDNLYWYRRVMGKEIKFLLHFVKESKQDESGMPNNRFLAERTGGTYSTLKVQPAELEDSGVYFCASSARIAGVDTQYFGPGTRLTVL.